The TCR beta chain under discussion was sequenced for a study of cytomegalovirus exposure and HLA in healthy donors. Study-level results: TCR beta V- and J-gene trimming, according to a later analysis, was linked to a missense DCLRE1C variant. Segments of the TCR beta V type were, in most cases, productive about 87% or about 30% of the time in an earlier analysis. Researchers counted around 160 TCR beta chains as cytomegalovirus-associated.

The sample holds a few counts of this clone. Its target is not known. 60 Vbeta and 13 Jbeta primers were used in PCR. The table came from immunoSEQ multiplex PCR; TCRdb's copy has only in-frame clones and leaves some out. This table has 100,000 to 150,000 clones, about 81% appearing once. The source material was PBMCs. This sequence was found in a woman aged 25 to 45 in good health and CMV-seronegative.

CDR3 nucleotides: TGTGCCAGCAGTTCGGGACTTCTTTACGAGCAGTACTTC. Amino acids: CASSSGLLYEQYF. The V call is TRBV27, the J call TRBJ2-7; tentatively, D is TRBD2 (6 bases). The germline V gene encodes CDR1 MNHEY and CDR2 SMNVEV (reference sequence). The CDR3 is 13 residues long. The V and J ends lost 4 bases and 4 bases respectively, with 11 bases between them.